Included here is one T cell receptor beta chain sequence, with context. This specimen comes from a study of blood T cell repertoires in COVID-19. Enrollment of patients from Seattle took place during active infection, with longitudinal follow-up. Per the study methods: Reference gene primer amplification in the assay estimated nucleated cell counts. Repertoires were generated with immunoSEQ multiplex PCR, while TCRdb's copy carries only in-frame clones and drops some. The V and J calls and the clone size are those of that table, but D and trimming were determined from the DNA. The sample consists of hundreds of thousands of clones, over 70% of them appearing once. The sequencing sample was made of peripheral blood. This sequence was found in a woman aged 50 to 65 with COVID-19, enrolled during active disease.

The CDR3 loop is CASNVGPSEAFF. CDR3 nucleotides: TGTGCCAGCAATGTGGGCCCGTCTGAAGCTTTCTTT. The rearrangement joins TRBV7-9 to TRBJ1-1; D remains ambiguous. The germline V gene encodes CDR1 SEHNR and CDR2 FQNEAQ (reference sequence). The length of the CDR3 is 12 residues. Trimming removed 7 bases at V and 6 bases at J, with 12 bases between.